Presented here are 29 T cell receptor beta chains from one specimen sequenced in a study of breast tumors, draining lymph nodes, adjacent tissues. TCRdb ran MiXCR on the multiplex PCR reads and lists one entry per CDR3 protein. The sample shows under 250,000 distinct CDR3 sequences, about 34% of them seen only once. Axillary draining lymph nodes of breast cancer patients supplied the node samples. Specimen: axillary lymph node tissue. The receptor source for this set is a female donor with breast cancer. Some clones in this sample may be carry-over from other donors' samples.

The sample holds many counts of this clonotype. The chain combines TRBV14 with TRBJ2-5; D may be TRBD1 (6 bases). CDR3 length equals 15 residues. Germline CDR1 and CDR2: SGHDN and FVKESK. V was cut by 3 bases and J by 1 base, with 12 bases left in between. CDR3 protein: CASSHRQDSQETQYF. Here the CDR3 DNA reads TGTGCCAGCAGCCATAGACAGGACAGCCAAGAGACCCAGTACTTC.

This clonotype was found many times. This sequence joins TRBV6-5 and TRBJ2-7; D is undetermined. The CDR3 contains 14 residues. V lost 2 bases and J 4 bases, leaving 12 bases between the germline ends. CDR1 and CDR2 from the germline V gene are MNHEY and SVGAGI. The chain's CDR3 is CASSYDGASYEQYF. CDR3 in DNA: TGTGCCAGCAGTTACGACGGAGCTTCGTACGAGCAGTACTTC.

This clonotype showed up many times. The CDR3 DNA is TGCAGCGTTGGAGGGGGTAGATATGGCTACACCTTC. Protein sequence: CSVGGGRYGYTF. The chain combines TRBV29-1 with TRBJ1-2, with D perhaps TRBD1 (6 bases). The V gene lost 4 bases and the J gene lost 5 bases, with 11 bases spanning the gap. The CDR3 length is 12 residues. Germline V gives CDR1 SQVTM, CDR2 ANQGSEA.

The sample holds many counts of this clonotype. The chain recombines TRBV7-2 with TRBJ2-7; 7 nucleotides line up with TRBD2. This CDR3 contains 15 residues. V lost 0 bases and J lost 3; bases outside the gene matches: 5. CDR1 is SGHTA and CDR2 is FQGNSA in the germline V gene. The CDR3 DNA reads TGTGCCAGCAGCTTAGCGGGGGGGGACCGCTACGAGCAGTACTTC. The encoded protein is CASSLAGGDRYEQYF.

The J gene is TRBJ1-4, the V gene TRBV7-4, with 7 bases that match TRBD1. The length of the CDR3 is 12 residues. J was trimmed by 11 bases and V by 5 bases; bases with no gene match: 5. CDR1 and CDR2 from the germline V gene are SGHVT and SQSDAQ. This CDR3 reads CASSRDSRKLFF. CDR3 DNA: TGTGCCAGCAGCCGGGACAGTAGGAAACTGTTTTTT.

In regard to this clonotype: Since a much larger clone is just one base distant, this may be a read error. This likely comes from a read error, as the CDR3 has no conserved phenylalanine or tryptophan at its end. Here the CDR3 reads CASSLAGRVSSYEQYY. Here the CDR3 DNA reads TGTGCCAGCAGCTTGGCCGGAAGGGTAAGCTCCTACGAGCAGTACTAC. The V call is TRBV5-5, the J call TRBJ2-7, with D hard to call. The V end was cut by 0 bases, the J end by 0 bases, with 13 bases between. Germline CDR1 is SGHKS and CDR2 is YYEKEE (reference sequence). This CDR3 spans 16 amino acids.

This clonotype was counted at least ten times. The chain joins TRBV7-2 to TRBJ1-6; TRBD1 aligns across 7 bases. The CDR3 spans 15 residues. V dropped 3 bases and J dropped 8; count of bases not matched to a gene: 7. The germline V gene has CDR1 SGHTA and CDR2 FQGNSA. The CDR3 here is CASSFGTERYSPLHF. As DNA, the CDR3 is TGTGCCAGCAGCTTCGGGACAGAAAGATATTCACCCCTCCACTTT.

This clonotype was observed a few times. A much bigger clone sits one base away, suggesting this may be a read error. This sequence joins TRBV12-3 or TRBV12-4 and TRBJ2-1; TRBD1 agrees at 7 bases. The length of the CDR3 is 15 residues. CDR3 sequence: CASTLRQGVHNKQFF. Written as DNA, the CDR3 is TGTGCCAGCACCTTGCGGCAGGGGGTGCACAATAAGCAGTTCTTC.

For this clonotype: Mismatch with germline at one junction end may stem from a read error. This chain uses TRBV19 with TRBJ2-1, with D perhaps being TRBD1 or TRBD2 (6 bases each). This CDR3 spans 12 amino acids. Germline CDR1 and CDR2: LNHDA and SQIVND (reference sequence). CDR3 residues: CASSLGGNEEVF. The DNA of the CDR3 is TGTGCCAGTAGTCTCGGGGGCAATGAGGAGGTTTTC.

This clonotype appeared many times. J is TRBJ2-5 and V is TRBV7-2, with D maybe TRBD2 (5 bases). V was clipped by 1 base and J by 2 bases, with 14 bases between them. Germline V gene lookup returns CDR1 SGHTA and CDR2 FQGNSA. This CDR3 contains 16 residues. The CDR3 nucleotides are TGTGCCAGCAGCTTAGGAGGGTCTAGCTTTCAAGAGACCCAGTACTTC. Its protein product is CASSLGGSSFQETQYF.

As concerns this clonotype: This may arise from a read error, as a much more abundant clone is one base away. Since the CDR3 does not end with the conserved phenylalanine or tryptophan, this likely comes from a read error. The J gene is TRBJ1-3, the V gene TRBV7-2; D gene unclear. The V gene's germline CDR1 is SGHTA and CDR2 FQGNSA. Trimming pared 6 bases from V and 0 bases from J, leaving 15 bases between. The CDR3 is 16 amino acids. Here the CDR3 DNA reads TGTGCCAGCAGTTTATGGACGGGCCTCTCTGGAAACACCATATATCTT. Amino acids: CASSLWTGLSGNTIYL.

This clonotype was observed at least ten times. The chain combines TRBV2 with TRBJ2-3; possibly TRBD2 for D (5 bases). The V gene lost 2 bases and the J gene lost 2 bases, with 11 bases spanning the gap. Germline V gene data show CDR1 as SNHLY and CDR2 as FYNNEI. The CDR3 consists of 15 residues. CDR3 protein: CASSERRTPTDTQYF. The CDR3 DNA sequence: TGTGCCAGCAGTGAAAGGAGGACCCCCACAGATACGCAGTATTTT.

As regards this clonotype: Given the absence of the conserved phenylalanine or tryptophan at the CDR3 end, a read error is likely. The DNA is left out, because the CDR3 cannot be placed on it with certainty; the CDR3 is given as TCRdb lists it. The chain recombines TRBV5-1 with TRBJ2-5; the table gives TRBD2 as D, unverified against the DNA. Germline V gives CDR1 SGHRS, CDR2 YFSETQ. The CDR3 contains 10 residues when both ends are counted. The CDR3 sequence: CASRPGTSGR.

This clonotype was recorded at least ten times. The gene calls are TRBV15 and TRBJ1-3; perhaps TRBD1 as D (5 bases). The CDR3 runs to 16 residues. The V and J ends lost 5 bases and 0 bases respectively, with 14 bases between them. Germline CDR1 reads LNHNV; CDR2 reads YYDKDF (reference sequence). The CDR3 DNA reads TGTGCCACCAGCGTTTCCGGGACGAGCTCTGGAAACACCATATATTTT. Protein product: CATSVSGTSSGNTIYF.

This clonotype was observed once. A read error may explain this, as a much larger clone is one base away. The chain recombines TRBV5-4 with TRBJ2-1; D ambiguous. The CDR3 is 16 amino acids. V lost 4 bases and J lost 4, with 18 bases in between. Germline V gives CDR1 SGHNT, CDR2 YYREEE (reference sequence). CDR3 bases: TGTGCCAGCAGCCCGCTTGCCGGGTGCTCTTACAATGAGCAGTTCTTC. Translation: CASSPLAGCSYNEQFF. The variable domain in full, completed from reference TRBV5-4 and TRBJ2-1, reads ETGVTQSPTHLIKTRGQQVTLRCSSQSGHNTVSWYQQALGQGPQFIFQYYREEENGRGNFPPRFSGLQFPNYSSELNVNALELDDSALYLCASSPLAGCSYNEQFFGPGTRLTVL.

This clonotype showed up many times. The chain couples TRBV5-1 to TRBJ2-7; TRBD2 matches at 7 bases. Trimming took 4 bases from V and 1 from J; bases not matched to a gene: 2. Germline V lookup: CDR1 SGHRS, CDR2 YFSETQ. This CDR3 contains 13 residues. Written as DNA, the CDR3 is TGCGCCAGCAGCCCTAGCGGATCCTACGAGCAGTACTTC. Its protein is CASSPSGSYEQYF.

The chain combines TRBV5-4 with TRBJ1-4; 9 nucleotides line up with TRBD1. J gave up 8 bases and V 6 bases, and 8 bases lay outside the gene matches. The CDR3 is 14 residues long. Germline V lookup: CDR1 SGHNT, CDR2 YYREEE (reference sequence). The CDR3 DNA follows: TGTGCCAGCACCAACACCGGGACAGGGGAAAAACTGTTTTTT. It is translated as CASTNTGTGEKLFF.

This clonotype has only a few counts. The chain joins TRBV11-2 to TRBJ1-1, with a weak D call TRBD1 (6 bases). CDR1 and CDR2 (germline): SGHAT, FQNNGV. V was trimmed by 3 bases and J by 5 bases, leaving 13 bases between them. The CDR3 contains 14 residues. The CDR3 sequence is CASSLNGGRTEAFF. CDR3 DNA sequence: TGTGCCAGCAGCTTGAACGGGGGGCGGACTGAAGCTTTCTTT.

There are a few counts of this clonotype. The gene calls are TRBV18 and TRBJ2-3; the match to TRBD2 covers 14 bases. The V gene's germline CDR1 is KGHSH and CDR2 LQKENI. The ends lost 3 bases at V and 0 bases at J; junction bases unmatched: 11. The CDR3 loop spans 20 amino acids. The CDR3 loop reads CASSPTGLAGAPRSTDTQYF. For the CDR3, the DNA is TGTGCCAGCTCACCCACGGGACTAGCGGGAGCTCCTCGAAGCACAGATACGCAGTATTTT.

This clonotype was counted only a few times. CDR3 amino acids: CASSTSEHWGSYNEQFF. Here the CDR3 DNA reads TGTGCCAGCTCAACCAGTGAGCATTGGGGCTCCTACAATGAGCAGTTCTTC. The chain uses TRBV18 and TRBJ2-1, with D unresolved. Germline assignment: CDR1 KGHSH and CDR2 LQKENI. Trimming left V 5 bases short and J 0 bases short, with 17 bases between. There are 17 residues in the CDR3.

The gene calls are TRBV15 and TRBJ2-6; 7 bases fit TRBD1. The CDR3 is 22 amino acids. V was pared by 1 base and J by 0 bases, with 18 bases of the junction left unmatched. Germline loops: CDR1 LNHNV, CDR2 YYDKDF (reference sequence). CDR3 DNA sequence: TGTGCCACCAGCAGAGCTGAAGGGACAGTCCCCGGGCTGTGCTCTGGGGCCAACGTCCTGACTTTC. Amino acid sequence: CATSRAEGTVPGLCSGANVLTF. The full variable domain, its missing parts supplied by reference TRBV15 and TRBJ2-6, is DAMVIQNPRYQVTQFGKPVTLSCSQTLNHNVMYWYQQKSSQAPKLLFHYYDKDFNNEADTPDNFQSRRPNTSFCFLDIRSPGLGDTAMYLCATSRAEGTVPGLCSGANVLTFGAGSRLTVL.

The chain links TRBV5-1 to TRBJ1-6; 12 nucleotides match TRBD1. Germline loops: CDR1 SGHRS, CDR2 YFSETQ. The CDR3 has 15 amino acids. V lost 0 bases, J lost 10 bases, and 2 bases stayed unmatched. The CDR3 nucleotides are TGCGCCAGCAGCTTGGTGGGACAGGGGGCCTCACCCCTCCACTTT. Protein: CASSLVGQGASPLHF. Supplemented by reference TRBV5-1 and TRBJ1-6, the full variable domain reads KAGVTQTPRYLIKTRGQQVTLSCSPISGHRSVSWYQQTPGQGLQFLFEYFSETQRNKGNFPGRFSGRQFSNSRSEMNVSTLELGDSALYLCASSLVGQGASPLHFGNGTRLTVT.

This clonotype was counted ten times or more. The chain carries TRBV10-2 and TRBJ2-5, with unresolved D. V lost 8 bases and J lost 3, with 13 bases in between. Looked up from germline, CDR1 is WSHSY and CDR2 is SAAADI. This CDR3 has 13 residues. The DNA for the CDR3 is TGCGCCAGCCGGACCCCGGCCAAAGAGACCCAGTACTTC. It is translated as CASRTPAKETQYF.

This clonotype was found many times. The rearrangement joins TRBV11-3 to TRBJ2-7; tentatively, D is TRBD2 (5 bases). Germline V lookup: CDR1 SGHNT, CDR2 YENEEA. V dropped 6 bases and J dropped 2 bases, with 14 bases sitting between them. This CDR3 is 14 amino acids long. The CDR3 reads CASSPQPGTYEQYF. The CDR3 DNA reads TGTGCCAGCAGTCCTCAGCCGGGGACCTACGAGCAGTACTTC.

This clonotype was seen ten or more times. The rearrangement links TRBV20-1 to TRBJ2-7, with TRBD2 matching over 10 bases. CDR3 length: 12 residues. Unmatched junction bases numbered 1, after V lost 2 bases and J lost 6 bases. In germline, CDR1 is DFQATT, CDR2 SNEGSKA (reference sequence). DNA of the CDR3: TGCAGTGCTAGAACTAGCGGGACCGAGCAGTACTTC. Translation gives CSARTSGTEQYF.

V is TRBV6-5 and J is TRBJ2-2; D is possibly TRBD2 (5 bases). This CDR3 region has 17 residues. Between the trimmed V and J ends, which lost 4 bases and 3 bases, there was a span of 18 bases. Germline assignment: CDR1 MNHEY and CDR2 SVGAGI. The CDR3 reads CASSFSGLGVYTGELFF. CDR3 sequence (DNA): TGTGCCAGCAGTTTCTCAGGCCTGGGAGTATACACCGGGGAGCTGTTTTTT.

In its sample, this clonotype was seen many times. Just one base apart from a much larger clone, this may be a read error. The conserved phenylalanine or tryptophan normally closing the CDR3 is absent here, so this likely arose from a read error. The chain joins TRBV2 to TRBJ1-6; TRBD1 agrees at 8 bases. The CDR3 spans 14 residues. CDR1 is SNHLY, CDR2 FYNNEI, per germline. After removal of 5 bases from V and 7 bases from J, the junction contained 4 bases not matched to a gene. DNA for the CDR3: TGTGCCAGCAGTATGGACAGGGAGAATTCACCCCTCCACCTT. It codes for CASSMDRENSPLHL.

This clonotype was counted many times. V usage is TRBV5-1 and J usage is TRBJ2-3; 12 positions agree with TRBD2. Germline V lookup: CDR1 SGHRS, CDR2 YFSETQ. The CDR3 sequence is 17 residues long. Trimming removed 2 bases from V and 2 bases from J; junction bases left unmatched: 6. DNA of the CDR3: TGCGCCAGCAGCTTTACCTCTAGCGGGAGGGCCACAGATACGCAGTATTTT. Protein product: CASSFTSSGRATDTQYF.

CDR3 DNA: TGCAGTGCGGACGGGACTAGCGGATATTCCTACGAGCAGTACTTC. Protein: CSADGTSGYSYEQYF. V gene TRBV20-1 combines with J gene TRBJ2-7, with 11 bases that match TRBD2. This CDR3 is built from 15 residues. The germline V gene encodes CDR1 DFQATT and CDR2 SNEGSKA (reference sequence). J was trimmed by 1 base and V by 6 bases; bases with no gene match: 8.